This T cell receptor (beta chain) was obtained from a study of blood T cell repertoires in COVID-19. Per the study methods: Amplified reference gene primers provided the basis for estimating nucleated cell counts. The data were produced by immunoSEQ multiplex PCR, yet TCRdb's version contains in-frame clones alone and is incomplete. That table furnishes V, J and clone size, whereas the DNA furnished D and trimming. This table holds approximately 70,000 clones, under 80% found once. The clonotype originates from a woman in her fifties or sixties who had been exposed to COVID-19. The sample consisted of PBMCs or T cells enriched from blood (not recorded which).

The CDR3 DNA reads as TGTGCCACCAGCAGCCAACTAGGGATCAATGAGCAGTTCTTC. It is translated as CATSSQLGINEQFF. The gene calls are TRBV15 and TRBJ2-1, with a possible D match to TRBD2 (5 bases). The germline V gene has CDR1 LNHNV and CDR2 YYDKDF (reference sequence). This CDR3 is built from 14 residues. V was clipped by 3 bases and J by 6 bases, with 12 bases between them. The whole variable domain, filled in from reference TRBV15 and TRBJ2-1, reads DAMVIQNPRYQVTQFGKPVTLSCSQTLNHNVMYWYQQKSSQAPKLLFHYYDKDFNNEADTPDNFQSRRPNTSFCFLDIRSPGLGDTAMYLCATSSQLGINEQFFGPGTRLTVL.